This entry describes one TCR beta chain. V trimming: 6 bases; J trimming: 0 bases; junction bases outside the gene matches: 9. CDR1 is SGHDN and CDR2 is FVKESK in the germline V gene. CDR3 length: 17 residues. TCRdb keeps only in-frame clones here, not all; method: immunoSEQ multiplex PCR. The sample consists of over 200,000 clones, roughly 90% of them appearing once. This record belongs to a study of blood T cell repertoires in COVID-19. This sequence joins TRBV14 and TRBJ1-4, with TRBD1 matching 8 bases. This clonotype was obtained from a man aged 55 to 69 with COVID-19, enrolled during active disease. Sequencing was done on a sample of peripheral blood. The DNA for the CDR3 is TGTGCCAGCAGTCACCCCGACAGGGGTGCAACTAATGAAAAACTGTTTTTT. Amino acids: CASSHPDRGATNEKLFF.